This T cell receptor (beta chain) was recorded in a study of radiotherapy plus CTLA-4 blockade in lung cancer. Study background: Of all patients, 15% to 20% responded objectively and about 30% showed disease control.

Study results and limitations: TCR clones of tumor origin grew in blood after radiotherapy plus ipilimumab. It was early blood T cell clone dynamics, with interferon-beta, that reportedly best predicted response.

Focal radiation was given together with CTLA-4 blockade (ipilimumab) to patients with chemo-refractory metastatic non-small-cell lung cancer. V was pared by 2 bases and J by 6 bases, with 14 bases between. There are 16 residues in the CDR3. Germline CDR1 is MNHNS and CDR2 is SASEGT. Assay: immunoSEQ multiplex PCR; the TCRdb copy retains only in-frame clones and omits some. In the table there are about 99,000 clones, about 86% of which are singletons. As regards this clone: Its antigen is undetermined.

The chain has TRBV6-1 and TRBJ1-6; maybe TRBD1 (6 bases). This TCR was recovered from a human donor with non-small cell lung cancer that progressed on radiotherapy plus ipilimumab. The sample was peripheral blood, taken from a patient treated with radiotherapy plus ipilimumab. The CDR3 DNA is TGTGCCAGCAGTGAAAAAACTCAGGGGTTTAATTCACCCCTCCACTTT. It encodes CASSEKTQGFNSPLHF.